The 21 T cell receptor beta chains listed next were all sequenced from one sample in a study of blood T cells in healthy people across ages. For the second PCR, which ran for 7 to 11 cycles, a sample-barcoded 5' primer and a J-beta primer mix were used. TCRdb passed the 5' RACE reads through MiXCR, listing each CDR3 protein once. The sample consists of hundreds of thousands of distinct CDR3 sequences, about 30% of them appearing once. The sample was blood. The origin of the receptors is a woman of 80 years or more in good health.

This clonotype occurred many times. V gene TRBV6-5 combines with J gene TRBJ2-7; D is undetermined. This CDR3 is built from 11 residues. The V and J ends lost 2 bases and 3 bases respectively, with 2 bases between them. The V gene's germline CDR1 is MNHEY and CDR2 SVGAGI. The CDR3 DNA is TGTGCCAGCAGTTACCTCTACGAGCAGTACTTC. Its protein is CASSYLYEQYF.

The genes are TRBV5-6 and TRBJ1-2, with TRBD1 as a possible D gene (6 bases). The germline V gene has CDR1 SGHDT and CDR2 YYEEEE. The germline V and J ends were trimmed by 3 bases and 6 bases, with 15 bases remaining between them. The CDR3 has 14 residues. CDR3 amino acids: CASSWGTGIDGYTF. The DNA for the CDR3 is TGTGCCAGCAGCTGGGGAACAGGGATTGATGGCTACACCTTC.

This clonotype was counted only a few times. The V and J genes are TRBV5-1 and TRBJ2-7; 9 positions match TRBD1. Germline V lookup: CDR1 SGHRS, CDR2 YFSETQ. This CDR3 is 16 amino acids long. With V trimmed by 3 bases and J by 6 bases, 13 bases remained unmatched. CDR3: CASSWSVPGQGGEQYF. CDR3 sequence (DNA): TGCGCCAGCAGCTGGAGCGTACCGGGACAGGGTGGCGAGCAGTACTTC.

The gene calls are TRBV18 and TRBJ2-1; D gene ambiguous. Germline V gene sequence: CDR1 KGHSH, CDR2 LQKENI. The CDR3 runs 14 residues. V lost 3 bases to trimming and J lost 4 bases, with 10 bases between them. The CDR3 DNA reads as TGTGCCAGCTCACCTGATTACAGTTACAATGAGCAGTTCTTC. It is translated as CASSPDYSYNEQFF.

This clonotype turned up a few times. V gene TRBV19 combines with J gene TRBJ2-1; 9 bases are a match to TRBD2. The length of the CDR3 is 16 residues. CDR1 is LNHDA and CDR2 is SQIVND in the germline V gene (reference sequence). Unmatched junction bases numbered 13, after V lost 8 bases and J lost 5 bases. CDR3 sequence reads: CASGKASGGSNNEQFF. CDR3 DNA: TGTGCCAGTGGAAAGGCGAGCGGGGGGTCAAACAATGAGCAGTTCTTC.

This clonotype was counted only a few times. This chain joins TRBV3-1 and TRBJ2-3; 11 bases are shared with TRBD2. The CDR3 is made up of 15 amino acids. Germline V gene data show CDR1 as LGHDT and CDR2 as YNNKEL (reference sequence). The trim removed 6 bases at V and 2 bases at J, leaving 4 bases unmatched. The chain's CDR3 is CASRSSGGDTDTQYF. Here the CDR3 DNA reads TGTGCCAGCAGGAGTAGCGGGGGGGACACAGATACGCAGTATTTT.

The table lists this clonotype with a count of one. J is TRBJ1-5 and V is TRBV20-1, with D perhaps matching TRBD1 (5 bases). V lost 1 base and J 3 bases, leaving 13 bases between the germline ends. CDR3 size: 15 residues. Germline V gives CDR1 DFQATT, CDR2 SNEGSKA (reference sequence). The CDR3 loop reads CSARARTGANQPQHF. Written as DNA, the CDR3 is TGCAGTGCTAGAGCGCGTACAGGAGCCAATCAGCCCCAGCATTTT.

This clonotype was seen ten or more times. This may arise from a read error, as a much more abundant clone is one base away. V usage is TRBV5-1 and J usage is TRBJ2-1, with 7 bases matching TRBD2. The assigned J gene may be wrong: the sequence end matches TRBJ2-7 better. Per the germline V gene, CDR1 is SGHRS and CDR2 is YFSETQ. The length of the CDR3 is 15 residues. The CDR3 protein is CASSLDSGTYNEQYF. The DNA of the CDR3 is TGCGCCAGCAGCTTGGACAGCGGGACCTACAATGAGCAGTACTTC.

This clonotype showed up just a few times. CDR3 coding DNA: TGTGCCAGCAGCTTAGATACGACTAGCGGGGGGGTCGATACGCAGTATTTT. This codes for CASSLDTTSGGVDTQYF. The chain carries TRBV11-2 and TRBJ2-3; TRBD2 agrees at 14 bases. Per the germline V gene, CDR1 is SGHAT and CDR2 is FQNNGV. The length of the CDR3 is 17 residues. Losses at the gene ends were 0 bases for V and 6 bases for J; bases not matched to a gene: 5.

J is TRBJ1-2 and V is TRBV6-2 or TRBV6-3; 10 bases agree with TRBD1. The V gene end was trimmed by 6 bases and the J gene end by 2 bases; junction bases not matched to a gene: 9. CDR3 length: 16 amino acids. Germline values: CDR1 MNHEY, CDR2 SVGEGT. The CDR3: CASRGGQGRVNYGYTF. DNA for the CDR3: TGTGCCAGCAGAGGGGGACAGGGGAGGGTGAACTATGGCTACACCTTC.

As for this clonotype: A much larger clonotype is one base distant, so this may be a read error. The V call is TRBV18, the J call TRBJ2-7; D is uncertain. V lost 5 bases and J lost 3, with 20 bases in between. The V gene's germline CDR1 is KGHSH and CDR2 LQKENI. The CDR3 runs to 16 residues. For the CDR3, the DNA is TGTGCCAGCTCAGCAAAAGTCCAGGCAATCCTCTACGAGCAGTACTTC. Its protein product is CASSAKVQAILYEQYF.

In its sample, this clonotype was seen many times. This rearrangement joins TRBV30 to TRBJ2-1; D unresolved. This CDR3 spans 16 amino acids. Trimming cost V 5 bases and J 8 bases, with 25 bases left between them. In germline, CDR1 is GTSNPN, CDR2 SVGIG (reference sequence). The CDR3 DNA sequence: TGTGCCTGGTCGCTGAAGACTGCAAACACAGTGGATGAGCAGTTCTTC. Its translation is CAWSLKTANTVDEQFF.

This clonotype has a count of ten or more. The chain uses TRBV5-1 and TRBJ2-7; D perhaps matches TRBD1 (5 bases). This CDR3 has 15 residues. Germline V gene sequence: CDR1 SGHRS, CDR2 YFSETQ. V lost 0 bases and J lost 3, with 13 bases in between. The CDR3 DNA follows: TGCGCCAGCAGCTTGGTGGCAGGGTCCCTCTACGAGCAGTACTTC. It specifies CASSLVAGSLYEQYF.

The CDR3 reads CKVDGYTF. In DNA form, the CDR3 reads TGCAAGGTAGATGGCTACACCTTC. The chain has TRBV29-1 and TRBJ1-2; the D is unclear. This CDR3 comprises 8 residues. Germline V gives CDR1 SQVTM, CDR2 ANQGSEA.

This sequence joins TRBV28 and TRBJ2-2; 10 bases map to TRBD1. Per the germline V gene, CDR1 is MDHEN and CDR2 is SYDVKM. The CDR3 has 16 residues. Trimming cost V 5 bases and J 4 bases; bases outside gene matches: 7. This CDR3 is CASSRAGTGVTGELFF. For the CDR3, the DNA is TGTGCCAGCAGTCGAGCCGGGACAGGGGTCACCGGGGAGCTGTTTTTT.

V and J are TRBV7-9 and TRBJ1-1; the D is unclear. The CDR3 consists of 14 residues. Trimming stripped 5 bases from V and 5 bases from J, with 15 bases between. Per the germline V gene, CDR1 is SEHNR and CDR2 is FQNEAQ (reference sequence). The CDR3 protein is CASSAQAGRTEAFF. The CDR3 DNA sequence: TGTGCCAGCAGCGCCCAGGCGGGGAGGACTGAAGCTTTCTTT.

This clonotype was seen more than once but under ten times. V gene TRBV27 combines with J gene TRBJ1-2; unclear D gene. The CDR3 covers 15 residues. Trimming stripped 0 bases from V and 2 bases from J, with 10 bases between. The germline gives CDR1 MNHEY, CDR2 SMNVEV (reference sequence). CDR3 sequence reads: CASSLSYDQNYGYTF. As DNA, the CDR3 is TGTGCCAGCAGTTTATCGTATGATCAGAACTATGGCTACACCTTC.

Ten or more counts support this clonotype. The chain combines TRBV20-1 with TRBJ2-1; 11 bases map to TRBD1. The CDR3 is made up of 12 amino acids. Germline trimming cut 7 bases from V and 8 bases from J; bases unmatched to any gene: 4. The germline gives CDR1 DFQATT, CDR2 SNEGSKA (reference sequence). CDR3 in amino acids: CSGDRGADEQFF. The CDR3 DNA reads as TGCAGTGGGGACAGGGGGGCGGATGAGCAGTTCTTC.

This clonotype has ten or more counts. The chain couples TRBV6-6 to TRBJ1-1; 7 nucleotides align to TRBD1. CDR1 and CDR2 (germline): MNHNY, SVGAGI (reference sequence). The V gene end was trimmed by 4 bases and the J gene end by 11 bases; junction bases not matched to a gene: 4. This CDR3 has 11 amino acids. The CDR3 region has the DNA TGTGCCAGCAGTTCGACAGGGAATGCTTTCTTT. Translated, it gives CASSSTGNAFF.

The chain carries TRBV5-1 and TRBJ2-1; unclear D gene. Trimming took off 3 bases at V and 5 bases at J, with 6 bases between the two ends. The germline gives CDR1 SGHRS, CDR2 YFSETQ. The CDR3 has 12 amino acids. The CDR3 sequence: CASSSDHNEQFF. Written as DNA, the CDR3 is TGCGCCAGCAGCTCCGACCACAATGAGCAGTTCTTC.

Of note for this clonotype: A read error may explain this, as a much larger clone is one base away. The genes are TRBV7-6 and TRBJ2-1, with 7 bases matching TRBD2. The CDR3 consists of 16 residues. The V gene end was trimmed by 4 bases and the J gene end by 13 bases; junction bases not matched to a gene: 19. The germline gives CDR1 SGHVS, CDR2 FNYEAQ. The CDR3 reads CASSSFAGAGLETQFF. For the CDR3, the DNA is TGTGCCAGCAGCTCCTTTGCGGGAGCGGGGCTAGAGACCCAGTTCTTC.